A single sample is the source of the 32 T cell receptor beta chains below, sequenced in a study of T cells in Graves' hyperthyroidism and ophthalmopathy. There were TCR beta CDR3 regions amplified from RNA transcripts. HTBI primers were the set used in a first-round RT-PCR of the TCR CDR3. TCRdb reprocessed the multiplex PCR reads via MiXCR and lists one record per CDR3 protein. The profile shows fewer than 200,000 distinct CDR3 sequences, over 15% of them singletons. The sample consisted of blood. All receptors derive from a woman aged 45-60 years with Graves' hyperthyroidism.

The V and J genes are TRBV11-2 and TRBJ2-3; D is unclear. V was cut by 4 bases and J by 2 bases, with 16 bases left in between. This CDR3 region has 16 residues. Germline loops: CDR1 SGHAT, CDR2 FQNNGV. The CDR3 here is CASSSVKRAPTDTQYF. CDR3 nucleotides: TGTGCCAGCAGCTCCGTGAAAAGGGCCCCCACAGATACGCAGTATTTT.

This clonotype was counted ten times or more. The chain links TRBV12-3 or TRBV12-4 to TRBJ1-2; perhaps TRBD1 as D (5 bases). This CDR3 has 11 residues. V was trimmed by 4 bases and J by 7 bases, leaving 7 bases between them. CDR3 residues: CASSSRAGYTF. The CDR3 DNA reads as TGTGCCAGCAGTTCCAGGGCTGGCTACACCTTC.

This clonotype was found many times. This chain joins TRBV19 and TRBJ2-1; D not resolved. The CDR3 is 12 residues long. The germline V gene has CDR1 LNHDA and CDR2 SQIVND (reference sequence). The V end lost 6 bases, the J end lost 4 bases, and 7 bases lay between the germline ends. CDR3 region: CASRERYNEQFF. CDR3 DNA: TGTGCCAGTAGGGAGAGATACAATGAGCAGTTCTTC.

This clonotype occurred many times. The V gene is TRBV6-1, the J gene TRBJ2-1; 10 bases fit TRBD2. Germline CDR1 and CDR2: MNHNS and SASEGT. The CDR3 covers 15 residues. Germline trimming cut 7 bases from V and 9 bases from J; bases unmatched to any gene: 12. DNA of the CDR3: TGTGCCAGCACCTACGAGGGACTAGCGTGGAGTGAGCAGTTCTTC. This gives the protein CASTYEGLAWSEQFF.

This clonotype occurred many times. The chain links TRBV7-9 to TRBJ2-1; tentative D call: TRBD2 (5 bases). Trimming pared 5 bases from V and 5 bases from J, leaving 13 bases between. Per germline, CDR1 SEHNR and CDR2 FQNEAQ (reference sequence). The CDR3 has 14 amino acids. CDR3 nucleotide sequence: TGTGCCAGCAGCCTACCGGGGAATCACAATGAGCAGTTCTTC. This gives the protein CASSLPGNHNEQFF.

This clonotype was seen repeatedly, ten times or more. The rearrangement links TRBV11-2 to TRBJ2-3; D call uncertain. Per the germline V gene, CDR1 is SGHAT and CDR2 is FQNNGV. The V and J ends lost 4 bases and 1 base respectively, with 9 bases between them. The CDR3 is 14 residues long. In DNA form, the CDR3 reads TGTGCCAGCAGCTGGTCTGACCGCACAGATACGCAGTATTTT. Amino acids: CASSWSDRTDTQYF.

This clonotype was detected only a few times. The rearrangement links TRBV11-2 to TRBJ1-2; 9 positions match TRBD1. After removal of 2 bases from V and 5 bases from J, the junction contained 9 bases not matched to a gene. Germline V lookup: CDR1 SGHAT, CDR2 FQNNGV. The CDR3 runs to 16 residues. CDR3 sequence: CASSLSPGQGIYGYTF. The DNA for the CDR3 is TGTGCCAGCAGCTTATCCCCGGGACAGGGAATTTATGGCTACACCTTC.

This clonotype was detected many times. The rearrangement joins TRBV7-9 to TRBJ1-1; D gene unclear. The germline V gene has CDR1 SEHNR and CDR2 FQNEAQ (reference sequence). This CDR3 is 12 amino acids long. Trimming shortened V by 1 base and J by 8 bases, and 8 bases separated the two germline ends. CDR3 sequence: CASSLEISEAFF. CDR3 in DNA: TGTGCCAGCAGCTTAGAGATCTCGGAAGCTTTCTTT.

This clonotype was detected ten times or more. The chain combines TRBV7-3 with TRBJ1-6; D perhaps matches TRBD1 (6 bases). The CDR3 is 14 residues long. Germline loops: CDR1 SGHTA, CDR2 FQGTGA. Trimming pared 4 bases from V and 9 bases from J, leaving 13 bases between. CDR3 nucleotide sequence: TGTGCCAGCAGCTCGGGACAACCCCCTTCACCCCTCCACTTT. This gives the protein CASSSGQPPSPLHF.

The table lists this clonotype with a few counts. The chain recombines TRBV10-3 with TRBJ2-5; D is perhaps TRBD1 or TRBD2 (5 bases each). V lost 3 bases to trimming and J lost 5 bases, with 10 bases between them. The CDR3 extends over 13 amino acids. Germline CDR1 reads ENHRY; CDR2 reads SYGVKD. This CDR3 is CAISEQEEETQYF. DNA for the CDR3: TGTGCCATCAGTGAACAGGAGGAGGAGACCCAGTACTTC.

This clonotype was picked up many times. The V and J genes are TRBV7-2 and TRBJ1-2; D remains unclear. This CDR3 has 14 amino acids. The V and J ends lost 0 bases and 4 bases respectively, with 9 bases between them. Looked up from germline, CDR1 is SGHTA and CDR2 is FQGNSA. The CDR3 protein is CASSLAPAVYGYTF. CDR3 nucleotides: TGTGCCAGCAGCTTAGCGCCTGCGGTCTATGGCTACACCTTC. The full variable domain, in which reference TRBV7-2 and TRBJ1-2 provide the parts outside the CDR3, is GAGVSQSPSNKVTEKGKDVELRCDPISGHTALYWYRQSLGQGLEFLIYFQGNSAPDKSGLPSDRFSAERTGGSVSTLTIQRTQQEDSAVYLCASSLAPAVYGYTFGSGTRLTVV.

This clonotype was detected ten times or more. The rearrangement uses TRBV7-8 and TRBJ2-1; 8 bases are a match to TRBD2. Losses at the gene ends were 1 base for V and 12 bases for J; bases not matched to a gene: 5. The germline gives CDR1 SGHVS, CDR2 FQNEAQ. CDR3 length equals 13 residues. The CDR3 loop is CASSLVYAGGQFF. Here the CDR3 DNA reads TGTGCCAGCAGCTTAGTCTACGCGGGGGGGCAGTTCTTC.

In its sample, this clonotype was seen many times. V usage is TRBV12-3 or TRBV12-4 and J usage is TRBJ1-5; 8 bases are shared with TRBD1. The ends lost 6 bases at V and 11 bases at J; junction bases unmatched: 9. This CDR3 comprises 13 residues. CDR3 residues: CASRPTGAKTQHF. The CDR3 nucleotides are TGTGCCAGCAGACCGACAGGGGCCAAGACCCAGCATTTT.

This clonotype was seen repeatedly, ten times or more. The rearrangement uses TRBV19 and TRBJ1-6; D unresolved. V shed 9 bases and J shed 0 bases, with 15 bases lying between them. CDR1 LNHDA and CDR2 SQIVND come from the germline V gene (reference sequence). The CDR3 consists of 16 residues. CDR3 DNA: TGTGCCAGCCTCATGCGGCATAGCTCCTATAATTCACCCCTCCACTTT. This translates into CASLMRHSSYNSPLHF.

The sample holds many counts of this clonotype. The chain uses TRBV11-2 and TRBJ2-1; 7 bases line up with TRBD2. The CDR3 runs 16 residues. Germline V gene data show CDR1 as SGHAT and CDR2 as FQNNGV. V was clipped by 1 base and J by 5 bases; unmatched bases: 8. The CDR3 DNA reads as TGTGCCAGCAGCTTAGCGTTGTGGGGGGGGAACAATGAGCAGTTCTTC. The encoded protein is CASSLALWGGNNEQFF.

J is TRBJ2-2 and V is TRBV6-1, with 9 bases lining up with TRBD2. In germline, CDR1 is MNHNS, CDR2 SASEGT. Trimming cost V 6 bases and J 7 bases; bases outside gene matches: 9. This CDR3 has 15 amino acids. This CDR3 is CASRPQRGAYGELFF. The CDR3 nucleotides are TGTGCCAGCAGACCTCAGCGGGGGGCTTACGGGGAGCTGTTTTTT.

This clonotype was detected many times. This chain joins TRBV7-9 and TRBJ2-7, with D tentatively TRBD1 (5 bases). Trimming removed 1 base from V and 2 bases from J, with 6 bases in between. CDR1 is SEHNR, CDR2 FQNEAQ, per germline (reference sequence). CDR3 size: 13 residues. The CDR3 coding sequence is TGTGCCAGCAGCTTAGAGGGGCCCTACGAGCAGTACTTC. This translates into CASSLEGPYEQYF.

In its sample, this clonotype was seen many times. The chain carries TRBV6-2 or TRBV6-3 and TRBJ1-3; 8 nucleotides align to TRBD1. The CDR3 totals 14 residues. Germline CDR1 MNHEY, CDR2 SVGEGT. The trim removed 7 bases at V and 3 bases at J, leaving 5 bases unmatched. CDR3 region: CASTTRGLGNTIYF. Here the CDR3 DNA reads TGTGCCAGCACTACCAGGGGGCTTGGAAACACCATATATTTT.

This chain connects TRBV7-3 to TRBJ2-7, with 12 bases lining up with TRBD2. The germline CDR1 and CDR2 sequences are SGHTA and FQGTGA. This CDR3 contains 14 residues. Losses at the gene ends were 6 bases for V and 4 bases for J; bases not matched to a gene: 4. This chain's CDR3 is CASSPTSGSYEQYF. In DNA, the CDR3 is TGTGCCAGCAGTCCGACTAGCGGGAGTTACGAGCAGTACTTC.

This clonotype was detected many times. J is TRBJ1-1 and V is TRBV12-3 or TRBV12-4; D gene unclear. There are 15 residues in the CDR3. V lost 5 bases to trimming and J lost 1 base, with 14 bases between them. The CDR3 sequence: CASSPKTRTNTEAFF. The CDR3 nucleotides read TGTGCCAGCAGTCCAAAAACACGGACGAACACTGAAGCTTTCTTT.

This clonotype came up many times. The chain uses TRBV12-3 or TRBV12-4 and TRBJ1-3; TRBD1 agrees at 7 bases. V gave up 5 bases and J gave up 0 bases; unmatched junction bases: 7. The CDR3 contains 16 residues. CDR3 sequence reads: CASSDRDRYSGNTIYF. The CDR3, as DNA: TGTGCCAGCAGTGACCGGGACAGATACTCTGGAAACACCATATATTTT.

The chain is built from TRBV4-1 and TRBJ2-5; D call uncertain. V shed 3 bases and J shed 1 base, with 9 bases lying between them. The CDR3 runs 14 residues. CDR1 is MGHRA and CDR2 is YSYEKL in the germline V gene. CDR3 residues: CASSQWQFQETQYF. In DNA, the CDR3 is TGCGCCAGCAGCCAGTGGCAGTTCCAAGAGACCCAGTACTTC.

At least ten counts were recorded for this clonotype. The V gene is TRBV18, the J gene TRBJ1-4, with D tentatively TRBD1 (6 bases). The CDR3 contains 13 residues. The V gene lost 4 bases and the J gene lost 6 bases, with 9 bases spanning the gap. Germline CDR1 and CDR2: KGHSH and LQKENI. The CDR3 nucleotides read TGTGCCAGCTCACGGGGGCAGGATGAAAAACTGTTTTTT. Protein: CASSRGQDEKLFF.

The CDR3 spells CATSLTGIYNEQFF. The CDR3 DNA reads as TGTGCCACCAGCCTTACAGGGATCTACAATGAGCAGTTCTTC. V gene TRBV24-1 combines with J gene TRBJ2-1; weak D call: TRBD1 (6 bases). Trimming stripped 7 bases from V and 3 bases from J, with 12 bases between. The CDR3 spans 14 residues. The V gene's germline CDR1 is KGHDR and CDR2 SFDVKD.

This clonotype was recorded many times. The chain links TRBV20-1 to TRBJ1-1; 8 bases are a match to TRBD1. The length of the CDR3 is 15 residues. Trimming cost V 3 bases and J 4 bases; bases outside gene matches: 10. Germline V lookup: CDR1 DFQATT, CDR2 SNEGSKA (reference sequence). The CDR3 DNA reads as TGCAGTGCTAGCAACAGGGGGGGGAGTGGCACTGAAGCTTTCTTT. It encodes CSASNRGGSGTEAFF.

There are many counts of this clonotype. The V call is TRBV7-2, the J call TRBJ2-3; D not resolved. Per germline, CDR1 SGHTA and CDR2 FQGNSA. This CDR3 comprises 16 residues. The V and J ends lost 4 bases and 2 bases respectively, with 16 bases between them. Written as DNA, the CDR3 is TGTGCCAGCAGCTCACGCACTATAGTTTCCACAGATACGCAGTATTTT. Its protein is CASSSRTIVSTDTQYF.

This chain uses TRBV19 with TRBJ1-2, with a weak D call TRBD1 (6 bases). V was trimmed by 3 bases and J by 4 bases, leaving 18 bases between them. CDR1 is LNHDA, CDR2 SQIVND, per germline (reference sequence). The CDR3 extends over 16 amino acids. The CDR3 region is CASSITGQRSSYGYTF. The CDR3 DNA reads TGTGCCAGTAGTATTACAGGGCAACGCTCTTCCTATGGCTACACCTTC.

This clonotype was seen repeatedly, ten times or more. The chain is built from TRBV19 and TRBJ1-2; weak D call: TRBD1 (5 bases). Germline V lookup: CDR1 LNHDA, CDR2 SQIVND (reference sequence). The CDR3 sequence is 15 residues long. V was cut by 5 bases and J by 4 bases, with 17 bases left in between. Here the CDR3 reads CASSSPMTASYGYTF. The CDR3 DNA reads TGTGCCAGTAGTTCTCCAATGACAGCGAGCTATGGCTACACCTTC.

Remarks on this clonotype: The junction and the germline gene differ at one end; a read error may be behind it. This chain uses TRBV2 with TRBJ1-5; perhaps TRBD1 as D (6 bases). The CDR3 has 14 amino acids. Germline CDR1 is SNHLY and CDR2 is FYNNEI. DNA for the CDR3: TGTGCCGGCAGGCCTTACGGGGGCGGTCAGCCCCAGCATTTT. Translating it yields CAGRPYGGGQPQHF.

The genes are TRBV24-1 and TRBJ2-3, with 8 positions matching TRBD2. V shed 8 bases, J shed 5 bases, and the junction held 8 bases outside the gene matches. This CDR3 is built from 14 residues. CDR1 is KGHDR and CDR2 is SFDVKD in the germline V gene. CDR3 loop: CATIPGGPKDTQYF. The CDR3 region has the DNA TGTGCCACCATTCCGGGAGGGCCTAAAGATACGCAGTATTTT.

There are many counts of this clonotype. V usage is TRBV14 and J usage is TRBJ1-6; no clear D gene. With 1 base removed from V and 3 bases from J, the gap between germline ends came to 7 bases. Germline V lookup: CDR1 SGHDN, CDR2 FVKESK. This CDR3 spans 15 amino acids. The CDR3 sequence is CASSQAHSYNSPLHF. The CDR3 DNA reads TGTGCCAGCAGCCAAGCCCACAGCTATAATTCACCCCTCCACTTT.

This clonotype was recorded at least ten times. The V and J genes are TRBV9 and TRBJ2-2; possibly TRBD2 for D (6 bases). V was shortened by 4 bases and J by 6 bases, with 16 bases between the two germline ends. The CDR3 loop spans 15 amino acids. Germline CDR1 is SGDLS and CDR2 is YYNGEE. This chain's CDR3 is CASSNQASVAGELFF. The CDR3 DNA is TGTGCCAGCAGCAATCAGGCTAGCGTAGCCGGGGAGCTGTTTTTT.